This T cell receptor beta chain was obtained from a study of T cell clonality in common variable immunodeficiency. General study findings and limits: Common variable immunodeficiency TCR beta sequences reportedly had fewer deletions and N-nucleotide insertions. Shared TCRbeta clones were fewer between CVID subjects than controls. CVID subjects showed higher TCRbeta clonality than healthy controls.

Repertoires were generated with immunoSEQ multiplex PCR, while TCRdb's copy carries only in-frame clones and drops some. The sample holds roughly 60,000 clones, and no clone turns up only once. This CDR3 has 14 amino acids. CDR1 DFQATT and CDR2 SNEGSKA come from the germline V gene (reference sequence). Trimming cost V 3 bases and J 3 bases; bases outside gene matches: 6. This clone was recorded many times. Its antigen is undetermined. The CDR3 extends 3 residues past the end of the read, so its final part is completed from the germline J gene. Both groups were predominantly of Caucasian heritage. The sequence was collected from a person aged 18-69 years in good health. Sequencing input: peripheral blood mononuclear cells. This chain joins TRBV20-1 and TRBJ2-7; TRBD2 agrees at 9 bases. The CDR3 spells CSARATSGFYEQYF. The CDR3 bases that were read are TGCAGTGCTAGGGCGACTAGCGGTTTCTACGAG.